What follows are 29 T cell receptor beta chains derived from one specimen sequenced in a study of T cells in Graves' hyperthyroidism and ophthalmopathy. Researchers amplified the TCR beta CDR3 regions from RNA transcripts. The HTBI set primed first-round TCR CDR3 RT-PCR. Each CDR3 protein is one row after TCRdb ran MiXCR on the multiplex PCR reads. The sample carries around 420,000 distinct CDR3 sequences, 15% to 18% recorded once. The source material was blood. Every receptor here comes from a woman aged 18-29 years with Graves' hyperthyroidism.

This clonotype was recorded a few times. This chain connects TRBV9 to TRBJ2-1; 7 bases are a match to TRBD2. The CDR3 is 14 residues long. Germline V gives CDR1 SGDLS, CDR2 YYNGEE. The V and J ends lost 0 bases and 8 bases, in that order; junction bases with no gene match: 5. The CDR3 DNA is TGTGCCAGCAGCGTAGGGGGAGGGTACGATGAGCAGTTCTTC. Translating gives CASSVGGGYDEQFF. The complete variable domain, with remaining parts taken from reference TRBV9 and TRBJ2-1, reads DSGVTQTPKHLITATGQRVTLRCSPRSGDLSVYWYQQSLDQGLQFLIQYYNGEERAKGNILERFSAQQFPDLHSELNLSSLELGDSALYFCASSVGGGYDEQFFGPGTRLTVL.

The chain uses TRBV7-9 and TRBJ1-1, with 12 bases that match TRBD1. After removal of 3 bases from V and 4 bases from J, the junction contained 24 bases not matched to a gene. Germline-derived CDR1 and CDR2 are SEHNR and FQNEAQ (reference sequence). CDR3 length: 22 amino acids. The CDR3 loop reads CASSFPTGTGGPIMEVTTEAFF. As DNA, the CDR3 is TGTGCCAGCAGCTTCCCGACGGGGACAGGGGGCCCTATAATGGAAGTTACCACTGAAGCTTTCTTT.

In its sample, this clonotype was seen many times. V usage is TRBV9 and J usage is TRBJ1-2; D uncertain. Trimming left V 5 bases short and J 4 bases short, with 12 bases between. This CDR3 contains 13 residues. Germline V gene data show CDR1 as SGDLS and CDR2 as YYNGEE. The CDR3 DNA reads TGTGCCAGCAGATTACACGGCACCTATGGCTACACCTTC. Protein product: CASRLHGTYGYTF.

There are many counts of this clonotype. V usage is TRBV3-1 and J usage is TRBJ2-3; TRBD2 is a possible D gene (5 bases). The CDR3 runs to 14 residues. V shed 8 bases and J shed 6 bases, with 18 bases lying between them. Per germline, CDR1 LGHDT and CDR2 YNNKEL (reference sequence). In nucleotides, the CDR3 is TGTGCCAGCGCCCGTACTAGTGGTTTTGATACGCAGTATTTT. This translates into CASARTSGFDTQYF.

In this sample, this clonotype turned up many times. The J gene is TRBJ2-5, the V gene TRBV7-2, with 11 bases that match TRBD1. The CDR3 consists of 13 residues. Germline V lookup: CDR1 SGHTA, CDR2 FQGNSA. V shed 5 bases and J 4 bases; nucleotides not matched to a gene: 0. The CDR3 coding sequence is TGTGCCAGCAGCGGGACAGGGGGAGAGACCCAGTACTTC. It is translated as CASSGTGGETQYF.

J is TRBJ2-4 and V is TRBV7-8; D ambiguous. V was shortened by 2 bases and J by 3 bases, with 8 bases between the two germline ends. This CDR3 is built from 14 residues. CDR1 and CDR2 (germline): SGHVS, FQNEAQ. As DNA, the CDR3 is TGTGCCAGCAGCTTAACTGGTGGCAAAAACATTCAGTACTTC. This codes for CASSLTGGKNIQYF.

This clonotype occurred a few times. The chain has TRBV5-6 and TRBJ2-5, with 8 bases that match TRBD1. Germline CDR1 is SGHDT and CDR2 is YYEEEE. The J segment lost 5 bases and the V segment lost 4 bases, leaving 7 bases of the junction unmatched. The CDR3 has 14 amino acids. Here the CDR3 DNA reads TGTGCCAGCAGCCGTACGACAGGGGTCGAGACCCAGTACTTC. Residues: CASSRTTGVETQYF.

V is TRBV12-3 or TRBV12-4 and J is TRBJ2-2; 8 nucleotides align to TRBD1. The CDR3 is 13 residues long. Trimming took 6 bases from V and 7 from J; bases not matched to a gene: 4. The CDR3 protein is CASRQGVDGELFF. The DNA of the CDR3 is TGTGCCAGCAGACAGGGGGTGGACGGGGAGCTGTTTTTT.

This clonotype was recorded many times. CDR3 nucleotides: TGCGCCAGCAGCCCGATGGGCCCCCCGGATACGCAGTATTTT. Residues: CASSPMGPPDTQYF. The chain carries TRBV5-1 and TRBJ2-3; D is unresolved. V was trimmed by 4 bases and J by 6 bases, leaving 15 bases between them. Germline V gene sequence: CDR1 SGHRS, CDR2 YFSETQ. The CDR3 is 14 amino acids.

Ten or more counts support this clonotype. The genes are TRBV28 and TRBJ1-6; possible D gene TRBD1, 5 bases. This CDR3 is built from 17 residues. V lost 3 bases and J lost 7, with 19 bases in between. The V gene's germline CDR1 is MDHEN and CDR2 SYDVKM. The CDR3 bases are TGTGCCAGCAGTTTTAACCCGGGACGGTCCTTAAATTCACCCCTCCACTTT. It codes for CASSFNPGRSLNSPLHF.

This chain links TRBV12-3 or TRBV12-4 with TRBJ1-5, with D unclear. This CDR3 is built from 14 residues. Trimming stripped 7 bases from V and 5 bases from J, with 15 bases between. The CDR3: CASTVGQEDQPQHF. CDR3 nucleotides: TGTGCCAGCACCGTCGGTCAGGAAGATCAGCCCCAGCATTTT.

This clonotype turned up a few times. A much bigger clone sits one base away, suggesting this may be a read error. This chain links TRBV7-2 with TRBJ2-7; D not certain. Germline loops: CDR1 SGHTA, CDR2 FQGNSA. The V and J ends lost 4 bases and 1 base respectively, with 2 bases between them. CDR3 length equals 11 residues. Written as DNA, the CDR3 is TGTGCCAGCAGCTGGTCCTACGAGCAGTACTTC. Its translation: CASSWSYEQYF.

This clonotype was seen many times. The CDR3 DNA reads as TGCAGTGCTAGATTGGCGGCTTGGGAGCAGTACTTC. Protein sequence: CSARLAAWEQYF. The rearrangement links TRBV20-1 to TRBJ2-7; D ambiguous. Trimming cost V 2 bases and J 7 bases, with 12 bases left between them. The CDR3 has 12 residues. Per the germline V gene, CDR1 is DFQATT and CDR2 is SNEGSKA (reference sequence).

The chain combines TRBV9 with TRBJ2-1, with D maybe TRBD2 (6 bases). The V gene's germline CDR1 is SGDLS and CDR2 YYNGEE. The CDR3 length is 15 residues. Trimming removed 0 bases at V and 7 bases at J, with 14 bases between. In nucleotides, the CDR3 is TGTGCCAGCAGCGTAGGTTCCGGGAGAATAAATGAGCAGTTCTTC. Protein product: CASSVGSGRINEQFF.

This clonotype was counted at least ten times. The V call is TRBV20-1, the J call TRBJ2-2; D gene uncertain. This CDR3 has 11 residues. The V gene lost 5 bases and the J gene lost 4 bases, with 5 bases spanning the gap. The germline gives CDR1 DFQATT, CDR2 SNEGSKA (reference sequence). Written as DNA, the CDR3 is TGCAGTGCTTCTCTCACCGGGGAGCTGTTTTTT. It codes for CSASLTGELFF.

This clonotype was seen repeatedly, ten times or more. This rearrangement joins TRBV10-3 to TRBJ2-5, with TRBD1 matching 8 bases. This CDR3 has 14 residues. Germline V gives CDR1 ENHRY, CDR2 SYGVKD. V trimming: 5 bases; J trimming: 8 bases; junction bases outside the gene matches: 10. CDR3 sequence reads: CAISSGTGVVTQYF. For the CDR3, the DNA is TGTGCCATCAGTTCCGGGACAGGAGTAGTTACCCAGTACTTC.

The table lists this clonotype with many counts. The chain employs TRBV29-1 and TRBJ1-1, with 8 positions matching TRBD1. Germline V lookup: CDR1 SQVTM, CDR2 ANQGSEA. The CDR3 sequence is 12 residues long. Unmatched junction bases numbered 2, after V lost 6 bases and J lost 2 bases. This CDR3 reads CSVDRGNTEAFF. CDR3 nucleotide sequence: TGCAGCGTCGACAGGGGTAACACTGAAGCTTTCTTT.

This clonotype was picked up many times. The chain combines TRBV5-5 with TRBJ2-7; unclear D gene. Germline CDR1 SGHKS, CDR2 YYEKEE (reference sequence). The CDR3 length is 14 residues. Trimming removed 0 bases at V and 0 bases at J, with 7 bases between. This chain's CDR3 is CASSLAVFSYEQYF. Written as DNA, the CDR3 is TGTGCCAGCAGCTTGGCCGTCTTCTCCTACGAGCAGTACTTC.

This clonotype showed up many times. The chain combines TRBV20-1 with TRBJ2-5, with 7 bases aligning to TRBD2. V lost 3 bases, J lost 0 bases, and 10 bases stayed unmatched. This CDR3 comprises 16 residues. CDR1 and CDR2 from the germline V gene are DFQATT and SNEGSKA (reference sequence). The CDR3 nucleotides are TGCAGTGCTAGCGACTGGGACTACACGTACCAAGAGACCCAGTACTTC. Protein: CSASDWDYTYQETQYF.

The sample holds a few counts of this clonotype. The chain joins TRBV18 to TRBJ2-1; D ambiguous. Trimming pared 2 bases from V and 7 bases from J, leaving 6 bases between. The CDR3 has 12 residues. Germline V gene lookup returns CDR1 KGHSH and CDR2 LQKENI. The CDR3 reads CASSPVTNEQFF. CDR3 bases: TGTGCCAGCTCACCAGTAACGAATGAGCAGTTCTTC.

Many counts were recorded for this clonotype. V is TRBV3-1 and J is TRBJ2-5, with TRBD2 matching over 7 bases. Germline V lookup: CDR1 LGHDT, CDR2 YNNKEL (reference sequence). V gave up 0 bases and J gave up 1 base; unmatched junction bases: 5. CDR3 length: 16 residues. The CDR3 DNA is TGTGCCAGCAGCCAAGATATCGCTAGCGGCCAAGAGACCCAGTACTTC. Its translation: CASSQDIASGQETQYF.

This clonotype was detected ten times or more. The chain couples TRBV7-9 to TRBJ1-6; tentative D call: TRBD1 (5 bases). The CDR3 has 16 amino acids. Looked up from germline, CDR1 is SEHNR and CDR2 is FQNEAQ (reference sequence). V was pared by 5 bases and J by 6 bases, with 17 bases between. CDR3 DNA: TGTGCCAGCAGCGCAGACGGGGGTCTTGGTAATTCACCCCTCCACTTT. Protein: CASSADGGLGNSPLHF.

The chain links TRBV28 to TRBJ2-1; 7 nucleotides line up with TRBD2. Germline V gene lookup returns CDR1 MDHEN and CDR2 SYDVKM. The CDR3 has 15 amino acids. J lost 8 bases, V lost 4 bases, and 11 bases had no gene match. The CDR3 nucleotides are TGTGCCAGCAGTTCCATGACATTGGGGAGGGATGAGCAGTTCTTC. Translated: CASSSMTLGRDEQFF.

The sample holds many counts of this clonotype. The CDR3 DNA reads as TGCAGTGCTAGCGGAGGGACACCGACCTACGAGCAGTACTTC. This encodes CSASGGTPTYEQYF. The chain has TRBV20-1 and TRBJ2-7; D tentatively fits TRBD1 or TRBD2 (6 bases each). The ends were cut back, 3 bases at V and 2 bases at J, with 14 bases in the middle. The CDR3 is 14 residues long. Germline CDR1 reads DFQATT; CDR2 reads SNEGSKA (reference sequence).

At least ten counts were recorded for this clonotype. This sequence joins TRBV30 and TRBJ1-5, with 8 bases that match TRBD1. Trimming at V came to 2 bases and at J to 6 bases, leaving 6 bases not matched to a gene. The CDR3 contains 14 residues. Per the germline V gene, CDR1 is GTSNPN and CDR2 is SVGIG (reference sequence). The CDR3 DNA sequence: TGTGCCTGGAGTCGCGACAGGGGCGGTCAGCCCCAGCATTTT. Translation: CAWSRDRGGQPQHF.

This clonotype was counted at least ten times. The chain recombines TRBV7-2 with TRBJ2-5; 7 bases are a match to TRBD1. The junction had 8 bases not matched to a gene; V was cut back by 3 bases and J by 7 bases. Germline CDR1 reads SGHTA; CDR2 reads FQGNSA. CDR3 length equals 14 residues. This CDR3 is CASSLDRWSWTQYF. The CDR3 DNA is TGTGCCAGCAGCTTGGACAGGTGGTCTTGGACCCAGTACTTC. The whole variable domain, remainder taken from reference TRBV7-2 and TRBJ2-5, is GAGVSQSPSNKVTEKGKDVELRCDPISGHTALYWYRQSLGQGLEFLIYFQGNSAPDKSGLPSDRFSAERTGGSVSTLTIQRTQQEDSAVYLCASSLDRWSWTQYFGPGTRLLVL.

In this sample, this clonotype turned up many times. The chain employs TRBV11-2 and TRBJ1-2; D remains unclear. Trimming took off 4 bases at V and 8 bases at J, with 8 bases between the two ends. The CDR3 covers 11 residues. Germline V CDR1 and CDR2: SGHAT, FQNNGV. CDR3 protein: CASSSRFGYTF. CDR3 bases: TGTGCCAGCAGCTCTAGGTTCGGCTACACCTTC.

In this sample, this clonotype turned up many times. This chain connects TRBV5-1 to TRBJ2-7, with TRBD2 matching 7 bases. This CDR3 contains 16 residues. The junction had 12 bases not matched to a gene; V was cut back by 0 bases and J by 6 bases. Germline-derived CDR1 and CDR2 are SGHRS and YFSETQ. CDR3 sequence (DNA): TGCGCCAGCAGCTTGGCCACCGGTGGGAGGGCCGGCGAGCAGTACTTC. This codes for CASSLATGGRAGEQYF.

The gene calls are TRBV4-1 and TRBJ1-4; D ambiguous. The CDR3 extends over 15 amino acids. V was clipped by 0 bases and J by 5 bases, with 10 bases between them. In germline, CDR1 is MGHRA, CDR2 YSYEKL. In DNA, the CDR3 is TGCGCCAGCAGCCAAGATTACCATCCCAATGAAAAACTGTTTTTT. Translation gives CASSQDYHPNEKLFF.